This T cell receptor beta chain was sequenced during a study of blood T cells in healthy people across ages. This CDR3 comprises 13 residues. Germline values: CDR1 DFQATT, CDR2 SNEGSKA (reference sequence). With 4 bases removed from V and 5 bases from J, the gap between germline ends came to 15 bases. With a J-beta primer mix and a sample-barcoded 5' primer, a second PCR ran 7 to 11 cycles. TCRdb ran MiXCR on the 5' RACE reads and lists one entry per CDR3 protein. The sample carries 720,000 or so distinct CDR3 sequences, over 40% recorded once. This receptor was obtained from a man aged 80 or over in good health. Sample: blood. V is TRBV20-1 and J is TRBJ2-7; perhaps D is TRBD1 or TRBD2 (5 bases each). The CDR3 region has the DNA TGCAGTGCTATGGGGACGGACATTGACGAGCAGTACTTC. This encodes CSAMGTDIDEQYF.